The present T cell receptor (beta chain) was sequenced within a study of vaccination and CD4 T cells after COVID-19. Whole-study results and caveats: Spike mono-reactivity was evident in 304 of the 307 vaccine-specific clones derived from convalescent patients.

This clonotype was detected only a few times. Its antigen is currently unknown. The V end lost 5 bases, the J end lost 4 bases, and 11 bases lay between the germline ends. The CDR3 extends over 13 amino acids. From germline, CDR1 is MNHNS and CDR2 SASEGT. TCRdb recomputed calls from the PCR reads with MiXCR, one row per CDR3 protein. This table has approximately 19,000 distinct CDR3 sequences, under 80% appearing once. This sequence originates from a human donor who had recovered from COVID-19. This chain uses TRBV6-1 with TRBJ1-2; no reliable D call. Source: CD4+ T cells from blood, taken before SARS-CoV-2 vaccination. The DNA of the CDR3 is TGTGCCAGCAGTCGGCCCTGGGGCTATGGCTACACCTTC. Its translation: CASSRPWGYGYTF.